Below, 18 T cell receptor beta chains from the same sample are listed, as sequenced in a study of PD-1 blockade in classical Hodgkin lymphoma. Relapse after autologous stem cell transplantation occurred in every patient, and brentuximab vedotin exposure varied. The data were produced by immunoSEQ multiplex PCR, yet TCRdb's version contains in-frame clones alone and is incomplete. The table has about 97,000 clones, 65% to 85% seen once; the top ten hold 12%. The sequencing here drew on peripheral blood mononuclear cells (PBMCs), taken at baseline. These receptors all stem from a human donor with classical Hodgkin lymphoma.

CDR3 in amino acids: CASSRGGTSGAHEQYF. The CDR3, as DNA: TGTGCCAGCAGCCGCGGTGGGACTAGCGGTGCGCACGAGCAGTACTTC. The chain combines TRBV7-9 with TRBJ2-7; 11 bases align to TRBD2. CDR1 and CDR2 (germline): SEHNR, FQNEAQ (reference sequence). Trimming took 5 bases from V and 5 from J; bases not matched to a gene: 11. The CDR3 is 16 amino acids.

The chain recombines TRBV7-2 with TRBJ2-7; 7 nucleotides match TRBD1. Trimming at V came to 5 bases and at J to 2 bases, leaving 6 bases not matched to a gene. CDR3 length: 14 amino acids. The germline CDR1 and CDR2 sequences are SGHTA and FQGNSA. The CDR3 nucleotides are TGTGCCAGCAGCCCAACAGGGGACCCCTACGAGCAGTACTTC. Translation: CASSPTGDPYEQYF.

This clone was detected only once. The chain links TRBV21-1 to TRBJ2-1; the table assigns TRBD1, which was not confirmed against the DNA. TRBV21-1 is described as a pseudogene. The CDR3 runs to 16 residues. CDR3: CASSKDRGTSYNEQFF. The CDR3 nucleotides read TGTGCCAGCAGCAAAGACAGGGGCACATCCTACAATGAGCAGTTCTTC.

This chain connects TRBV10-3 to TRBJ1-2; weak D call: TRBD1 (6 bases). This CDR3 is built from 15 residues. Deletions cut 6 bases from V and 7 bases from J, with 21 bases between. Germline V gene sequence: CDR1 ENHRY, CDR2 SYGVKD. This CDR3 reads CAIRDQNRVLVGYTF. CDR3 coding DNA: TGTGCCATCAGGGATCAAAACAGGGTTTTAGTTGGCTACACCTTC.

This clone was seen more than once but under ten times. CDR3 in amino acids: CASSQRYEQYF. CDR3 sequence (DNA): TGTGCCAGCAGTCAGCGGTACGAGCAGTACTTC. This chain uses TRBV6-6 with TRBJ2-7; D might be TRBD2 (5 bases). The CDR3 has 11 residues. V was cut by 5 bases and J by 4 bases, with 6 bases left in between. Germline CDR1 is MNHNY and CDR2 is SVGAGI (reference sequence).

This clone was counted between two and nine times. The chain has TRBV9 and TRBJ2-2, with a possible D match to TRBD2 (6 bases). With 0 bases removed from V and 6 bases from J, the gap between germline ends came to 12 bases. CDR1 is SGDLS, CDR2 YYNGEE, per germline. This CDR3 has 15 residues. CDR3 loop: CASSVVLGGAGELFF. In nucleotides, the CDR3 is TGTGCCAGCAGCGTAGTGCTAGGAGGGGCCGGGGAGCTGTTTTTT.

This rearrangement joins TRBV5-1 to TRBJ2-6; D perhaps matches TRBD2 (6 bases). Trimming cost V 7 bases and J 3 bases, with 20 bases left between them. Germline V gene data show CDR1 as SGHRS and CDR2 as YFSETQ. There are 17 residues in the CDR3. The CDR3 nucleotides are TGCGCCAGCGAGCTTGGGGGGAAGCGGCATGGGGCCAACGTCCTGACTTTC. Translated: CASELGGKRHGANVLTF.

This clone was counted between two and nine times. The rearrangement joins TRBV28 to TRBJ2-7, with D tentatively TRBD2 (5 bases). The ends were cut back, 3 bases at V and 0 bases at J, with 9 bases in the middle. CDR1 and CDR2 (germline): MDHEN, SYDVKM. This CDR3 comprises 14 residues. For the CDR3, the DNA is TGTGCCAGCAGTTTGCGGGCGAGCTCCTACGAGCAGTACTTC. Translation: CASSLRASSYEQYF.

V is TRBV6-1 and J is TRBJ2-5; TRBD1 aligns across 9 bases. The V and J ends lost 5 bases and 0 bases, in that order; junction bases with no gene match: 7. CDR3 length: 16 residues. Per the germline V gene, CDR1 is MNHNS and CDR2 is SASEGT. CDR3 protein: CASSQDGTGYQETQYF. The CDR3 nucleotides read TGTGCCAGCAGTCAAGACGGGACAGGGTACCAAGAGACCCAGTACTTC.

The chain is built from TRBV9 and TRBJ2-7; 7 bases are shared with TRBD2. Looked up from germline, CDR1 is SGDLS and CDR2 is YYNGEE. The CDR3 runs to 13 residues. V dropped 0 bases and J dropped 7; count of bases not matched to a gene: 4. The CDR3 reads CASSVGAGVEQYF. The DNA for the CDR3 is TGTGCCAGCAGCGTAGGGGCGGGAGTGGAGCAGTACTTC.

CDR3 bases: TGTGCCATCAGTGATCGGACAGGGGCTCCCTACGAGCAGTACTTC. Encoded protein: CAISDRTGAPYEQYF. This sequence joins TRBV10-3 and TRBJ2-7, with 9 bases matching TRBD1. V lost 3 bases, J lost 2 bases, and 5 bases stayed unmatched. Germline CDR1 ENHRY, CDR2 SYGVKD. This CDR3 has 15 residues.

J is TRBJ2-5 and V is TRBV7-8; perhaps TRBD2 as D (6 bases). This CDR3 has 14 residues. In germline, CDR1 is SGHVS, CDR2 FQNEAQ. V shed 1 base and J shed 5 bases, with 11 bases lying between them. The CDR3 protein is CASSLGAGLETQYF. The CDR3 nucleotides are TGTGCCAGCAGCTTAGGTGCGGGACTGGAGACCCAGTACTTC.

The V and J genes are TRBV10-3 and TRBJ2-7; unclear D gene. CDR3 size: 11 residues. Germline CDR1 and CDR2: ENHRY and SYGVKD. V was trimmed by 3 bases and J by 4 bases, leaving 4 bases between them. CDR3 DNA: TGTGCCATCAGTGAAGCTTACGAGCAGTACTTC. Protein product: CAISEAYEQYF.

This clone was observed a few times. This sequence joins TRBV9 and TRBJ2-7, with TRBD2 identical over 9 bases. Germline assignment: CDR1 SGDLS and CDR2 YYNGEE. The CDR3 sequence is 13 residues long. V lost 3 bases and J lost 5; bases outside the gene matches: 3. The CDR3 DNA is TGTGCCAGCAGCGACCGACTAGCGGACGAGCAGTACTTC. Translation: CASSDRLADEQYF.

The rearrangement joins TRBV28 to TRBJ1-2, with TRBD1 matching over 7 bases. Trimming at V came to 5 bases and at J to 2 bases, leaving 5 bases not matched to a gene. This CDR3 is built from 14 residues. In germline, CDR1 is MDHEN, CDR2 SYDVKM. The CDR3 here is CASSVPGQNYGYTF. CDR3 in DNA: TGTGCCAGCAGTGTACCGGGACAGAACTATGGCTACACCTTC.

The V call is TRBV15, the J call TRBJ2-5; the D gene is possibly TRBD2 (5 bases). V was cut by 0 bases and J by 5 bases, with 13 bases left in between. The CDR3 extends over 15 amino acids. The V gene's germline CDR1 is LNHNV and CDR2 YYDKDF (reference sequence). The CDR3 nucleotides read TGTGCCACCAGCAGAGATGAAGGGAGTCCGGAGACCCAGTACTTC. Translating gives CATSRDEGSPETQYF.

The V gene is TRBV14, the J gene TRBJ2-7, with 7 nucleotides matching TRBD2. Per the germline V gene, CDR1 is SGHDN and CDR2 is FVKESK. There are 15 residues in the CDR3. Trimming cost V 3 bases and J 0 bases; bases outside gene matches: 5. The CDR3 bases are TGTGCCAGCAGCCAGCAGGGACTAAGCTCCTACGAGCAGTACTTC. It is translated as CASSQQGLSSYEQYF.

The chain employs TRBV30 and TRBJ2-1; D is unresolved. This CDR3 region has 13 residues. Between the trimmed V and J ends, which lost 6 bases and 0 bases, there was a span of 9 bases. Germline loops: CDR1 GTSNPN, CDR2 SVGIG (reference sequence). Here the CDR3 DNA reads TGTGCCTGCGCCAGAAGCTCCTACAATGAGCAGTTCTTC. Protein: CACARSSYNEQFF.